This is a list of T cell receptor beta chains from one sample in a study of cytomegalovirus exposure and HLA in healthy donors. TCRdb's table, derived via immunoSEQ multiplex PCR, lists solely in-frame clones and lacks some. The table lists some 120,000 clones, approximately 81% of them singletons. Sequencing input: PBMCs. All receptors derive from a woman aged 25 to 39 in good health and CMV-seronegative. The CDR3 runs from the conserved cysteine through the conserved F or W. Not all rows give a size; the values are once, few, many and, for expanded clones, a class.

TRBV5-4	TRBJ2-5	few	14	CASSTQGAGETQYF
TRBV18	TRBJ2-3	-	13	CASSPGSGYTQYF
TRBV11-3	TRBJ2-3	-	16	CASSLGSSGSTDTQYF
TRBV6-5	-	once	16	CASSSLGLAANYEQYF
TRBV28	TRBJ2-1	few	16	CASSPPGSGTVNEQFF
TRBV29-1	TRBJ2-7	few	13	CSVEIAGDYEQYF
TRBV9	TRBJ2-7	-	15	CASSVGGTPSSEQYF
TRBV15	TRBJ2-1	-	15	CATSSLAGTYNEQFF
TRBV11-2	TRBJ2-3	-	11	CASSRTQFESF
TRBV19	TRBJ1-3	-	14	CASSTTTGGNTIYF
TRBV5-8	TRBJ1-4	-	15	CASSLQGRSREKLFF
TRBV19	TRBJ2-6	-	18	CASSNVPGQGAGANVLTF
TRBV30	TRBJ2-1	-	12	CAYHSSYNEQFF
TRBV5-1	TRBJ2-2	-	17	CASNGQGLNNGTGELFF
TRBV18	TRBJ2-7	-	12	CASSPAGNEQYF
TRBV6-5	TRBJ1-1	-	15	CASSYVDRGTSEAFF
TRBV2	TRBJ1-5	-	13	CASGDSLLWAQHF
TRBV19	TRBJ1-5	once	14	CASSTTGGNQPQHF
TRBV6-5	TRBJ2-7	-	14	CASSVGLENDEQYF
TRBV19	TRBJ2-7	-	15	CASSILAETSYEQYF
TRBV7-3	TRBJ2-1	-	15	CASSLVGGGFNEQFF
TRBV4-1	TRBJ2-1	-	14	CASSQGHLGYEQFF
TRBV28	TRBJ2-7	-	14	CASNLRGRRYEQYF
TRBV27	TRBJ2-7	once	15	CASSRGRGTSYEQYF
TRBV6-1	TRBJ2-1	-	17	CASSEPRTSGSYNEQFF
TRBV9	TRBJ2-5	few	15	CASSGYLAGRETQYF
TRBV27	TRBJ2-3	-	16	CASSLGVQGITDTQYF
TRBV30	TRBJ2-1	-	15	CAWSVTSSSYNEQFF
TRBV2	TRBJ2-1	-	20	CASSEGPAGGLSSSYNEQFF
TRBV27	TRBJ2-1	-	15	CASSFSRTGRNEQFF
TRBV10-3	TRBJ2-7	-	15	CAIRRQELDSYEQYF
TRBV2	TRBJ1-4	-	14	CASSDVTMLEELFF
TRBV7-8	TRBJ2-7	-	15	CASSPGGGPHSEQYF
TRBV4-1	TRBJ2-7	-	14	CASSQDNRGYEQYF
TRBV11-3	TRBJ2-3	-	16	CASSPGDRVNTDTQYF
TRBV5-4	TRBJ1-2	-	15	CASSSPGQTNYGYTF
TRBV6-6	TRBJ2-2	-	16	CASRPPGASGTGELFF
TRBV28	TRBJ2-6	-	18	CASRIRGTGASGANVLTF
TRBV15	TRBJ2-2	once	14	CATTGHVNTGELFF
TRBV5-4	TRBJ2-2	-	14	CASSNTQGAGELFF